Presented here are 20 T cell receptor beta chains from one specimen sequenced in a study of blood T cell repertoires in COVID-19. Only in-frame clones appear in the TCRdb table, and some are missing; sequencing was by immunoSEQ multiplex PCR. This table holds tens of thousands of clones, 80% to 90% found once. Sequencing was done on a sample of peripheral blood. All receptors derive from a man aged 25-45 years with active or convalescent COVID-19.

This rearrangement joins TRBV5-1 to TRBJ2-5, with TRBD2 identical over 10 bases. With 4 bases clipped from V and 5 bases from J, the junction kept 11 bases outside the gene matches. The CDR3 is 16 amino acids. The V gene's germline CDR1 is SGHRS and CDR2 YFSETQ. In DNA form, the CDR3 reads TGCGCCAGCAGCAGGGGTACTAGCGGGGTTGTGGAGACCCAGTACTTC. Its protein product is CASSRGTSGVVETQYF.

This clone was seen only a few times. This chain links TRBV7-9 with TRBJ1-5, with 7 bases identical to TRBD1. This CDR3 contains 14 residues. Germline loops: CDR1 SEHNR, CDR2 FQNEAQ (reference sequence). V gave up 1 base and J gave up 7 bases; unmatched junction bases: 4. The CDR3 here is CASSLEGAGQPQHF. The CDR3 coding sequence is TGTGCCAGCAGCTTAGAGGGGGCAGGACAGCCCCAGCATTTT.

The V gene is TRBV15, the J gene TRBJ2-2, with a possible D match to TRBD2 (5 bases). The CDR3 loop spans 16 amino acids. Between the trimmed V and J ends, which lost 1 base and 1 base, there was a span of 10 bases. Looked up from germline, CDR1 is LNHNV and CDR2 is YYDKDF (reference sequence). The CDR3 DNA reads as TGTGCCACCAGCAGAGCTAGTAGCGTGAACACCGGGGAGCTGTTTTTT. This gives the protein CATSRASSVNTGELFF.

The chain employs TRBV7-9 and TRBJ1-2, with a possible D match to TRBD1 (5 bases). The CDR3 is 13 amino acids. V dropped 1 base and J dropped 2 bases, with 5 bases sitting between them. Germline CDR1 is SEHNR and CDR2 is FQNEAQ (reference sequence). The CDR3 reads CASSLGQNYGYTF. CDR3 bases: TGTGCCAGCAGCTTAGGACAGAACTATGGCTACACCTTC.

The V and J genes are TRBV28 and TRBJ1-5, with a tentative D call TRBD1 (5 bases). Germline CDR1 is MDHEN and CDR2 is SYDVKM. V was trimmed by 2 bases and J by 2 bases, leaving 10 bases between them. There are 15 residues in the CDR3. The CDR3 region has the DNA TGTGCCAGCAGTTTAGGCAGGGTAGGCAATCAGCCCCAGCATTTT. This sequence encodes CASSLGRVGNQPQHF.

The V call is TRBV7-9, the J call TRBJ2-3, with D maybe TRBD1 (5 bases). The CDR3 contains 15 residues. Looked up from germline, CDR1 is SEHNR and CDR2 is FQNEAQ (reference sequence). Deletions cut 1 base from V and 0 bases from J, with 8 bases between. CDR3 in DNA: TGTGCCAGCAGCTTAGTGACAGCCAGCACAGATACGCAGTATTTT. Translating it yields CASSLVTASTDTQYF.

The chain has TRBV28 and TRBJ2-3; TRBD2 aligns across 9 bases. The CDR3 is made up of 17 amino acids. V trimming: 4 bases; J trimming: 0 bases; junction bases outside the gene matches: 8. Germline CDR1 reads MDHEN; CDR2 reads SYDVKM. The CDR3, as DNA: TGTGCCAGCAGTTCCTATAGCGGGAGCCCCAGCACAGATACGCAGTATTTT. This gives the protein CASSSYSGSPSTDTQYF.

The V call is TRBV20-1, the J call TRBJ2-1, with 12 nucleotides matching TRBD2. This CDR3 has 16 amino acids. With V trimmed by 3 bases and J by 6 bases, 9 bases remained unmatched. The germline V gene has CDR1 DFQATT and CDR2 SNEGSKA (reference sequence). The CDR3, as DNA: TGCAGTGCTAGTGGGGCTAGCGGGAGGGTTGGCAATGAGCAGTTCTTC. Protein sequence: CSASGASGRVGNEQFF.

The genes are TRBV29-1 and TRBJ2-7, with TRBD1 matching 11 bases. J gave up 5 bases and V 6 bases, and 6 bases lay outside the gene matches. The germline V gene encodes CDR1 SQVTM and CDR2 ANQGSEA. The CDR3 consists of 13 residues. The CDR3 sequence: CSVGQGAENEQYF. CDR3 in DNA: TGCAGCGTCGGACAGGGGGCCGAGAACGAGCAGTACTTC.

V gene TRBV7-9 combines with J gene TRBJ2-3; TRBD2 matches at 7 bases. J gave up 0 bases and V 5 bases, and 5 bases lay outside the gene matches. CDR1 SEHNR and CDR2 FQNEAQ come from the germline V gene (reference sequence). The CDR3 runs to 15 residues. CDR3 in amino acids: CASSPGLPSTDTQYF. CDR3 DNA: TGTGCCAGCAGCCCGGGACTACCTAGCACAGATACGCAGTATTTT.

The CDR3 DNA is TGTGCCAGTAGTCTAGCCAAAAACATTCAGTACTTC. This gives the protein CASSLAKNIQYF. This rearrangement joins TRBV19 to TRBJ2-4; D remains unclear. The CDR3 spans 12 residues. V was shortened by 5 bases and J by 0 bases, with 2 bases between the two germline ends. Germline assignment: CDR1 LNHDA and CDR2 SQIVND (reference sequence).

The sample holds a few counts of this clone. CDR3 amino acids: CATSDLLPAGNTGELFF. In nucleotides, the CDR3 is TGTGCCACCAGTGATTTGTTGCCAGCGGGCAATACCGGGGAGCTGTTTTTT. The V and J genes are TRBV24-1 and TRBJ2-2; D is possibly TRBD2 (6 bases). The CDR3 spans 17 residues. V was pared by 0 bases and J by 5 bases, with 15 bases between. The germline CDR1 and CDR2 sequences are KGHDR and SFDVKD.

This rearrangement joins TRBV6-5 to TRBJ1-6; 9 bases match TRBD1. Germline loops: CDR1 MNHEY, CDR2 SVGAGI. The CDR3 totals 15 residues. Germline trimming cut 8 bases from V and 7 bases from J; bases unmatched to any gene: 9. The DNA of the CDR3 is TGTGCCAGCGCCAATCCCGGGACAGGGAATTCACCCCTCCACTTT. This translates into CASANPGTGNSPLHF.

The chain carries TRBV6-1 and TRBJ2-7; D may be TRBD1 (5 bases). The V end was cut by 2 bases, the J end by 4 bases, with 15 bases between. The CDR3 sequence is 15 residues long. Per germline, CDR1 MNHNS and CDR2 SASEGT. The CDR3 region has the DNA TGTGCCAGCAGTGAACTTTGGCAGGGAATGTACGAGCAGTACTTC. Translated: CASSELWQGMYEQYF.

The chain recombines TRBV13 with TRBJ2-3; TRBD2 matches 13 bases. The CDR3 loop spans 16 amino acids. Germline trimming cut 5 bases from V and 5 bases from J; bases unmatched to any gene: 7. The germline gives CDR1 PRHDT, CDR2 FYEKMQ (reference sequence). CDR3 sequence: CASSPQGLAGRDTQYF. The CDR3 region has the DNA TGTGCCAGCAGCCCGCAGGGACTAGCGGGGCGAGATACGCAGTATTTT.

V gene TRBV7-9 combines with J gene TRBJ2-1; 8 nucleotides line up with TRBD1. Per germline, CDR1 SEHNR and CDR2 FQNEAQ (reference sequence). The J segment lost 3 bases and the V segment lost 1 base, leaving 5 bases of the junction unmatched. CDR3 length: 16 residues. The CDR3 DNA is TGTGCCAGCAGCTTAGGGGGACAGGCGATCTACAATGAGCAGTTCTTC. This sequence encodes CASSLGGQAIYNEQFF.

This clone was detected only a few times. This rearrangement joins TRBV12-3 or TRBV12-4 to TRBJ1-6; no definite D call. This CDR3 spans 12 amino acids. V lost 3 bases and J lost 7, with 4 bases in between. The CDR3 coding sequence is TGTGCCAGCAGTTTCGCGAATTCACCCCTCCACTTT. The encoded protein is CASSFANSPLHF.

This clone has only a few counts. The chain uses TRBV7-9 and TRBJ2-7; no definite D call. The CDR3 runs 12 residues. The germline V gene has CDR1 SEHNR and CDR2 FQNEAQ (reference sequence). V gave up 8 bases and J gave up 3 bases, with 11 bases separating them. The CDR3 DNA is TGTGCCAGCGGAGTCAGCCGCTACGAGCAGTACTTC. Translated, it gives CASGVSRYEQYF.

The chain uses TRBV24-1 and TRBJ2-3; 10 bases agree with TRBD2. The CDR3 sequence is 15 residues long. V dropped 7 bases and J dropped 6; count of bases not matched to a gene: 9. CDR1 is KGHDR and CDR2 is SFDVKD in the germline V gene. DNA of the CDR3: TGTGCCACCAGGGACAGCGGGAGGGCCGGGGATACGCAGTATTTT. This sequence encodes CATRDSGRAGDTQYF.

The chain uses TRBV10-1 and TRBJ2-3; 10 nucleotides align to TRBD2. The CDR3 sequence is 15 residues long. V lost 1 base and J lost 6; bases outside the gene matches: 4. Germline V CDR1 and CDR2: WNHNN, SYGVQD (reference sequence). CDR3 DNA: TGCGCCAGCAGTGAGTGGGCTAGCGGGGGTGATACGCAGTATTTT. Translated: CASSEWASGGDTQYF.